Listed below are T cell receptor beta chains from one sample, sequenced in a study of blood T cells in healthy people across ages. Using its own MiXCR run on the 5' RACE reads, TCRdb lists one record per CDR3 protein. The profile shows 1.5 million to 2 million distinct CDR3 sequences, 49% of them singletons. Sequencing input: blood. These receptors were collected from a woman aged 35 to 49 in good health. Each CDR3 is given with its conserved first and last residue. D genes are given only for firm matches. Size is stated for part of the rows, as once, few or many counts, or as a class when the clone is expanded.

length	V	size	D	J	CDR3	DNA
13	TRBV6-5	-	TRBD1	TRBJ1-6	CASSFGQGSPLHF	TGTGCCAGCAGTTTCGGACAGGGGTCACCCCTCCACTTT
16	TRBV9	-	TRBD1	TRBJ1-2	CASSARRGQLGYGYTF	TGTGCCAGCAGCGCGCGGAGGGGGCAACTGGGCTATGGCTACACCTTC
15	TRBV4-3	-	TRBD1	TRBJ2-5	CASSQETGLNYGQYF	TGCGCCAGCAGCCAAGAGACAGGGTTGAACTACGGGCAGTACTTC
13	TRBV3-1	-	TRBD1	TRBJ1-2	CASSQRQGAGYTF	TGTGCCAGCAGCCAACGACAGGGGGCTGGCTACACCTTC
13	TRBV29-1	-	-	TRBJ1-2	CSVFGSGDYGYTF	TGCAGCGTTTTTGGTTCAGGGGACTATGGCTACACCTTC
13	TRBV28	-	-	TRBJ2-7	CASREGGSYEQYF	TGTGCCAGCAGGGAGGGGGGGTCCTACGAGCAGTACTTC
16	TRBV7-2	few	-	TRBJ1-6	CASSPQGSSYNSPLHF	TGTGCCAGCAGTCCTCAGGGGAGCTCCTATAATTCACCCCTCCACTTT
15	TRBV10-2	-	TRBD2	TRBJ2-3	CASRPGTSGGDTQYF	TGCGCCAGCAGACCCGGGACTAGCGGGGGAGATACGCAGTATTTT
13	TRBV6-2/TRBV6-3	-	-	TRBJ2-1	CASRVENYNEQFF	TGTGCCAGCAGAGTGGAGAACTACAATGAGCAGTTCTTC
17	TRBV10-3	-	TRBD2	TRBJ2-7	CAISGASGGQNHYEQYF	TGTGCCATCAGCGGGGCTAGCGGGGGCCAAAATCACTACGAGCAGTACTTC
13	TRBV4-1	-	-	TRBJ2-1	CASSHTGSKEQFF	TGCGCCAGCAGCCATACGGGAAGCAAAGAGCAGTTCTTC
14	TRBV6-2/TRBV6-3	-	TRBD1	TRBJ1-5	CASGRTGGNQPQHF	TGTGCCAGCGGGCGGACAGGGGGCAATCAGCCCCAGCATTTT
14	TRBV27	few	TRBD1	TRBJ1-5	CASSWTGGSQPQHF	TGTGCCAGCAGTTGGACAGGGGGAAGTCAGCCCCAGCATTTT
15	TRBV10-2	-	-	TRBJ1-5	CASSESGGFNQPQHF	TGCGCCAGCAGTGAGTCGGGAGGTTTCAATCAGCCCCAGCATTTT
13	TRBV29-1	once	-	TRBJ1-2	CSVGRRSDYGYTF	TGCAGCGTTGGCAGGAGAAGTGACTATGGCTACACCTTC
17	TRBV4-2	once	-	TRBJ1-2	CASSQGRLQARNYGYTF	TGTGCCAGCAGCCAGGGTAGATTACAGGCTCGGAACTATGGCTACACCTTC
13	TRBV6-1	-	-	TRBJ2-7	CASIPHGAYEQYF	TGTGCCAGCATTCCACATGGGGCCTACGAGCAGTACTTC
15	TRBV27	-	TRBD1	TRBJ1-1	CASSSLQGRHTEAFF	TGTGCCAGCAGTTCACTACAGGGGAGGCACACTGAAGCTTTCTTT
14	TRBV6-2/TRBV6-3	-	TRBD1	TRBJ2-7	CASSWGTGSHEQYF	TGTGCCAGCAGTTGGGGGACAGGGAGCCACGAGCAGTACTTC
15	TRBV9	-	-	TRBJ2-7	CASSPEGGPAYEQYF	TGTGCCAGCAGCCCCGAAGGGGGGCCCGCCTACGAGCAGTACTTC
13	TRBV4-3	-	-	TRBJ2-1	CASSQDLEEIRFF	TGCGCCAGCAGCCAAGATCTAGAGGAGATTCGGTTCTTC
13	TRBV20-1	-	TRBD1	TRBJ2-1	CSAEYRDRDEQFF	TGCAGTGCTGAATACCGGGACAGGGATGAGCAGTTCTTC
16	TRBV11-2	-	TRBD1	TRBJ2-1	CASSTRDRGPPHEQFF	TGTGCCAGCAGCACGAGGGACAGGGGGCCACCCCATGAGCAGTTCTTC
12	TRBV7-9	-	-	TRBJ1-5	CASSFSNRPQHF	TGTGCCAGCAGCTTTTCCAATCGGCCCCAGCATTTT
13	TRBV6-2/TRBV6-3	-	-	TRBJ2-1	CASSYGAAREQFF	TGTGCCAGCAGTTACGGGGCGGCCAGAGAGCAGTTCTTC
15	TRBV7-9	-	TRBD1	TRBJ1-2	CASSLIGTGLYGYTF	TGTGCCAGCAGCTTGATTGGGACAGGGCTATATGGCTACACCTTC
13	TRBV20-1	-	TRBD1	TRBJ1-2	CSAPMNRGYGYTF	TGCAGTGCTCCGATGAACAGGGGCTATGGCTACACCTTC
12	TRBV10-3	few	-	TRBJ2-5	CATRDYQETQYF	TGTGCCACCCGGGACTACCAAGAGACCCAGTACTTC
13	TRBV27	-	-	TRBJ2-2	CASSLSPDGELFF	TGTGCCAGCAGTTTATCCCCTGACGGGGAGCTGTTTTTT
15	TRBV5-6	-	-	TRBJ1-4	CASSLTGLGNEKLFF	TGTGCCAGCAGCTTAACAGGGCTTGGTAATGAAAAACTGTTTTTT
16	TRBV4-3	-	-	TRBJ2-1	CASSLVSTAAYNEQFF	TGCGCCAGCAGCTTGGTGTCGACCGCCGCCTACAATGAGCAGTTCTTC